These T cell receptor beta chains were read from a single sample in a study of cytotoxic CD8 clonotypes in ibrutinib-treated CLL. Measured with immunoSEQ multiplex PCR; TCRdb has only the in-frame clones, and not every one. The table records 15,000 or so clones, approximately 67% of them present only once. This specimen was PBMCs, taken before ibrutinib treatment. The receptor source for this set is a human donor with chronic lymphocytic leukemia. Both conserved end residues are part of each CDR3. The D gene is left open where the match is weak. Some rows have no size entry. The others give once, few or many, or a class for an expanded clone.

d_gene,j_gene,v_gene,abundance,CDR3nt,CDR3aa
.,TRBJ2-7,TRBV5-1,.,TGCGCCAGCAGCAGGGGGTACCAGGACGAGCAGTACTTC,CASSRGYQDEQYF
TRBD1,TRBJ1-1,TRBV7-8,.,TGTGCCAGCAGTTTGGGGCCGGGACAGGAAGCTTTCTTT,CASSLGPGQEAFF
TRBD1,TRBJ2-2,TRBV10-3,.,TGTGCCTCCCAGGGGGACAGCCGGGCGGGGGAGCTGTTTTTT,CASQGDSRAGELFF
.,TRBJ2-2,TRBV18,.,TGTGCCAGCTCCCTCGGGGGAGCGAACACCGGGGAGCTGTTTTTT,CASSLGGANTGELFF
.,TRBJ2-3,TRBV11-2,once,TGTGCCAGCAGCTTGACTAGTACGTCGGATACGCAGTATTTT,CASSLTSTSDTQYF
.,TRBJ2-3,TRBV7-2,once,TGTGCCACCCTGTTGACAGGATACTCTAGCACAGATACGCAGTATTTT,CATLLTGYSSTDTQYF
.,TRBJ2-2,TRBV18,.,TGTGCCAGCTCAGCGGCAGGGATGAACACCGGGGAGCTGTTTTTT,CASSAAGMNTGELFF
.,TRBJ1-2,TRBV12-5,large,TGTGCTAGTGGCCCTACAGGGCGCGATGGCTACACCTTC,CASGPTGRDGYTF
.,TRBJ1-3,TRBV25-1,.,TGTGCCAGCAGTACCTCAGGGTGGGAAAACACCATATATTTT,CASSTSGWENTIYF
.,TRBJ2-2,TRBV25-1,.,TGTGCCAGCAGTGCTCCAGATCCCACCGGGGAGCTGTTTTTT,CASSAPDPTGELFF
.,TRBJ2-5,TRBV5-1,.,TGCGCCAGCAGCTTGGCTGGGGGCGCTGGAGAGACCCAGTACTTC,CASSLAGGAGETQYF
.,TRBJ2-2,TRBV12-2,.,TGTGCAAGTCGCTTGCCCGTTGGGCCCAGGGGGCAAAGATTCACCGGGGAGCTGTTTTTT,CASRLPVGPRGQRFTGELFF
.,TRBJ1-4,TRBV4-1,.,TGCGCCAGCAGCCACCGAGGAGAAAACGGCGAAAAACTGTTTTTT,CASSHRGENGEKLFF
.,TRBJ1-2,TRBV5-1,.,TGCGCCAGCACCCCGGACAGTTCTTATAGTGGCTACACCTTC,CASTPDSSYSGYTF
.,TRBJ2-7,TRBV27,.,TGTGCCAGCAGTTTAAGCGGACCCTACGAGCAGTACTTC,CASSLSGPYEQYF
.,TRBJ1-2,TRBV7-2,.,TGTGCCAGCAGCTCGGGAGGGTCTCTTAACTATGGCTACACCTTC,CASSSGGSLNYGYTF
.,TRBJ2-7,TRBV20-1,.,TGCAGTGCTAGTCCCCGCTACGAGCAGTACTTC,CSASPRYEQYF
.,TRBJ2-6,TRBV6-5,.,TGTGCCAGCCGCCATGTGAACGTCCTGACTTTC,CASRHVNVLTF
.,TRBJ1-2,TRBV11-2,.,TGTGCCAGCAGCTTAGATCCGGGAGCTAACTATGGCTACACCTTC,CASSLDPGANYGYTF
.,TRBJ1-3,TRBV30,.,TGTGCCTCCCCAAAGGGAGGCAGCAGCTCTGGAAACACCATATATTTT,CASPKGGSSSGNTIYF
TRBD1,TRBJ1-1,TRBV10-3,.,TGTGCCATCAGTGACCGACAGGGGGGAGGTGAAGCTTTCTTT,CAISDRQGGGEAFF
.,TRBJ2-7,TRBV5-1,.,TGCGCCAGCAGCCCGCAAGCGGAGGGAACCTACGAGCAGTACTTC,CASSPQAEGTYEQYF